This T cell receptor (beta chain) appears in the sequencing data of a study of technical replicates of blood from a few donors (dated by TCRdb to about 2017). The junction shows trimming of 9 bases on V and 0 bases on J, and the gene matches do not reach 8 bases of it. From its cysteine to its phenylalanine, the CDR3 spans 14 amino acids. The retained sequence is limited to the CDR3, 42 bases, with the frame set at the first base. Reading the germline V gene gives CDR1 SGHRS and CDR2 YFSETQ. As regards this clone: The specificity of this receptor is unknown. Per-base quality was not reported, and no clone a single base away is much larger than it.

Receptor libraries were prepared by the immunoSEQ multiplex PCR assay. In its TCRdb copy, this immuneACCESS table keeps in-frame sequences only and misses some clones. Where compared with another copy, unresolved V genes explain less than half of these, and the others have no known cause. Recorded for this sample are about 83,000 clones; 90% to 95% of them occurred a single time. The ten largest account for around 0.27% of the sample. Sequencing was carried out using T cells isolated from PBMCs. This clonotype was obtained from a human donor in good health. This chain joins TRBV5-1 to TRBJ1-2, with 7 junctional bases fitting TRBD1. The CDR3 protein is CATAAGGTNYGYTF. At the DNA level, the sequence is TGCGCCACGGCCGCAGGGGGGACTAACTATGGCTACACCTTC.